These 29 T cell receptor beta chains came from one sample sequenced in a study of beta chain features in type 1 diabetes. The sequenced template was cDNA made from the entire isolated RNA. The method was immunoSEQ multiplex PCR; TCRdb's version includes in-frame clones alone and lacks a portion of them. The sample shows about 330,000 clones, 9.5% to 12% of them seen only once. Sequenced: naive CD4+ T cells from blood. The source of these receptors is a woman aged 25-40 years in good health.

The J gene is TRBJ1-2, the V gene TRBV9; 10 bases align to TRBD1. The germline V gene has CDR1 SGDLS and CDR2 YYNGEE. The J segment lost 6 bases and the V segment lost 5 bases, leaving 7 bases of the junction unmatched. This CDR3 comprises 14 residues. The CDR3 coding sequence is TGTGCCAGCAGGTCGACAGGGGGCTTACATGGCTACACCTTC. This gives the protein CASRSTGGLHGYTF.

As DNA, the CDR3 is TGTGCCAGCAGCGTACTACTAGCGGGAGGGCCGTATACGCAGTATTTT. It translates to CASSVLLAGGPYTQYF. The V and J genes are TRBV7-9 and TRBJ2-3; 13 bases match TRBD2. The V and J ends lost 5 bases and 7 bases, in that order; junction bases with no gene match: 9. Germline-derived CDR1 and CDR2 are SEHNR and FQNEAQ (reference sequence). There are 16 residues in the CDR3.

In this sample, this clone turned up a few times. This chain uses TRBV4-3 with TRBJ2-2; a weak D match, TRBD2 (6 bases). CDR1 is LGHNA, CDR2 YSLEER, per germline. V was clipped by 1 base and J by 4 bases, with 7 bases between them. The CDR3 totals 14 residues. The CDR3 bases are TGCGCCAGCAGCCAAGGACTAGTCACCGGGGAGCTGTTTTTT. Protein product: CASSQGLVTGELFF.

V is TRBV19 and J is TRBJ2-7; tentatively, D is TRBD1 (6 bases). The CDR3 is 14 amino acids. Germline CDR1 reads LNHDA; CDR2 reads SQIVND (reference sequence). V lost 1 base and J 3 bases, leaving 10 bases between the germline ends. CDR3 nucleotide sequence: TGTGCCAGTAGTATAGCCAGGGGAAGCTACGAGCAGTACTTC. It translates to CASSIARGSYEQYF.

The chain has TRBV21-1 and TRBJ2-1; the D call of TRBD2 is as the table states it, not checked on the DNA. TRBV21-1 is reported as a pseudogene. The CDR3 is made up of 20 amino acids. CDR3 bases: TGTGCCAGCAGCAAAGTAAAAGCGGGAGGGCTCTCCGGATCCTACAATGAGCAGTTCTTC. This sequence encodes CASSKVKAGGLSGSYNEQFF.

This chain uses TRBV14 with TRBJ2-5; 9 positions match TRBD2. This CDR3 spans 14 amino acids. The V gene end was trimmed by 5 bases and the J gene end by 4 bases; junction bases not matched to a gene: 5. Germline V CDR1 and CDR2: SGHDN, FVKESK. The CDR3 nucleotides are TGTGCCAGCAGCGAACAACTAGCGGGAGAGACCCAGTACTTC. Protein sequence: CASSEQLAGETQYF.

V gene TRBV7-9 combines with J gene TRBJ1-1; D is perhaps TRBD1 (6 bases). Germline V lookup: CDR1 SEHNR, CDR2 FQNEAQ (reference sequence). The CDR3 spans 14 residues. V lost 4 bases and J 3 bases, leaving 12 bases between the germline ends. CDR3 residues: CASSSQQGDTEAFF. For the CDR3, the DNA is TGTGCCAGCAGCTCCCAACAGGGTGACACTGAAGCTTTCTTT.

CDR3 amino acids: CASSSGQGATGANVLTF. DNA for the CDR3: TGTGCCAGCAGCTCGGGACAGGGGGCAACTGGGGCCAACGTCCTGACTTTC. This chain joins TRBV5-8 and TRBJ2-6; 12 bases are shared with TRBD1. This CDR3 spans 17 amino acids. Germline CDR1 reads SGHTS; CDR2 reads YDEGEE. The ends lost 3 bases at V and 2 bases at J; junction bases unmatched: 3.

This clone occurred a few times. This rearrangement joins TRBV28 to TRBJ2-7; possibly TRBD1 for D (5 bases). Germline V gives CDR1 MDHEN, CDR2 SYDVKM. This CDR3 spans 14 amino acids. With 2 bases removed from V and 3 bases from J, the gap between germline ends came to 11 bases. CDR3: CASSLVGVNYEQYF. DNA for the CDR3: TGTGCCAGCAGTTTAGTAGGGGTAAACTACGAGCAGTACTTC.

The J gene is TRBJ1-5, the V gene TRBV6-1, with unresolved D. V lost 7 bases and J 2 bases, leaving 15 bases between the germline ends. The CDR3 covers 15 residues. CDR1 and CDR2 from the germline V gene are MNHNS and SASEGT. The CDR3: CASTTDTGGNQPQHF. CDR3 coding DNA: TGTGCCAGCACCACCGACACCGGGGGCAATCAGCCCCAGCATTTT.

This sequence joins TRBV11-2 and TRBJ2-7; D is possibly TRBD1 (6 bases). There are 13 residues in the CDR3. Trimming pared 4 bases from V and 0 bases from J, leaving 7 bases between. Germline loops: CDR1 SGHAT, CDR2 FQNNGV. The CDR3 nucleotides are TGTGCCAGCAGCTGGACAGACTCCTACGAGCAGTACTTC. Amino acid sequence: CASSWTDSYEQYF.

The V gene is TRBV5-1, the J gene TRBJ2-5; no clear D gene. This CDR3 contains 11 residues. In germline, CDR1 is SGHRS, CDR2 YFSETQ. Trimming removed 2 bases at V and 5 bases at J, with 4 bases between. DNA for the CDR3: TGCGCCAGCAGCTTTAGCGAGACCCAGTACTTC. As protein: CASSFSETQYF.

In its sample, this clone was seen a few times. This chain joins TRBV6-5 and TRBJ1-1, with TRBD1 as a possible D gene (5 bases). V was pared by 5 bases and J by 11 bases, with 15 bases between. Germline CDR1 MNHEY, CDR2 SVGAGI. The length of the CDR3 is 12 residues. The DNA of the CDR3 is TGTGCCAGCAGTACCCAGGGTGTGGGGGCTTTCTTT. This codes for CASSTQGVGAFF.

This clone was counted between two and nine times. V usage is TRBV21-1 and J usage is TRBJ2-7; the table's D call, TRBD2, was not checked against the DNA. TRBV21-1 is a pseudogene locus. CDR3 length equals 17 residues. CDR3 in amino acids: CASRTGTSGSYWNEQYF. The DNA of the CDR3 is TGTGCCAGCAGGACCGGGACTAGCGGGAGTTATTGGAACGAGCAGTACTTC.

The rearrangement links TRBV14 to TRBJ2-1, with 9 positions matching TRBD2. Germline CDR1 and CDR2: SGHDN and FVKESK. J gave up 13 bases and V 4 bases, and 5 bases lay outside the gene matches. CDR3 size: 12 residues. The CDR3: CASSPAGGRQFF. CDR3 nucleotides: TGTGCCAGCAGCCCAGCGGGAGGCCGTCAGTTCTTC. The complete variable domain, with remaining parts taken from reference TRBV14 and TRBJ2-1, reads EAGVTQFPSHSVIEKGQTVTLRCDPISGHDNLYWYRRVMGKEIKFLLHFVKESKQDESGMPNNRFLAERTGGTYSTLKVQPAELEDSGVYFCASSPAGGRQFFGPGTRLTVL.

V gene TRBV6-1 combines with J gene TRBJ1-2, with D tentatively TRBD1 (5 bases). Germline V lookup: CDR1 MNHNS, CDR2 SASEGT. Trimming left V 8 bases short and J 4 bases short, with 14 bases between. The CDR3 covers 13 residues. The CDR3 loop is CASSLGAVYGYTF. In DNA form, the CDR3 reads TGTGCCAGCTCTCTAGGGGCAGTCTATGGCTACACCTTC.

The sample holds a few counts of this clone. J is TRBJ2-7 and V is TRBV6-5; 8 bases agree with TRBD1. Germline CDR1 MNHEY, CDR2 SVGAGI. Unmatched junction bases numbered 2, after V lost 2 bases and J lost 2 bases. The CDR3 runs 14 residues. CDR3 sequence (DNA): TGTGCCAGCAGTTACCGGACAGGGACCTACGAGCAGTACTTC. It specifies CASSYRTGTYEQYF.

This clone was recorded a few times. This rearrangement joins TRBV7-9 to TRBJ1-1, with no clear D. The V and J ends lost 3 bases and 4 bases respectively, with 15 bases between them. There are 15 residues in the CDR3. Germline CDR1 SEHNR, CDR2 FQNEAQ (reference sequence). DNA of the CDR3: TGTGCCAGCAGCTTTCTGGTAACCGAGAGCACTGAAGCTTTCTTT. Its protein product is CASSFLVTESTEAFF.

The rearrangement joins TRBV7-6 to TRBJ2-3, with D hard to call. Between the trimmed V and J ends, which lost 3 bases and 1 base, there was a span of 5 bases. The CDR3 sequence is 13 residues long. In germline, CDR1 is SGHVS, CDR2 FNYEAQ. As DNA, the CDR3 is TGTGCCAGCAGCTTCACAGGCACAGATACGCAGTATTTT. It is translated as CASSFTGTDTQYF.

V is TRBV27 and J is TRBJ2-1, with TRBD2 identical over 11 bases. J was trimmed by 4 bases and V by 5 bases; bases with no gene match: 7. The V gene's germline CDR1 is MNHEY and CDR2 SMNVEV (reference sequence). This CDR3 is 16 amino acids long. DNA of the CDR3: TGTGCCAGCAGTCCCATAGCGGGAGGGAGGTACAATGAGCAGTTCTTC. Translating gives CASSPIAGGRYNEQFF.

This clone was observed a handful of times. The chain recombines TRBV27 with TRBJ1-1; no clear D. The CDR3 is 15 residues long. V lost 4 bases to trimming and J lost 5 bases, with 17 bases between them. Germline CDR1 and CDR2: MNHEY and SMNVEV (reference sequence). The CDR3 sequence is CASSSPSRVRTEAFF. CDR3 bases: TGTGCCAGCAGTTCCCCTTCCCGAGTGAGGACTGAAGCTTTCTTT.

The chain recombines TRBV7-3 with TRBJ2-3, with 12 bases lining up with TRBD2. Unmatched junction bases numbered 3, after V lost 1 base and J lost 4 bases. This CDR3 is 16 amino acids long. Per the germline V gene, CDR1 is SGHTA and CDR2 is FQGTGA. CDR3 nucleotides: TGTGCCAGCAGCTTAAGCCTAGCGGGAGGGGCAGATACGCAGTATTTT. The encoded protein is CASSLSLAGGADTQYF.

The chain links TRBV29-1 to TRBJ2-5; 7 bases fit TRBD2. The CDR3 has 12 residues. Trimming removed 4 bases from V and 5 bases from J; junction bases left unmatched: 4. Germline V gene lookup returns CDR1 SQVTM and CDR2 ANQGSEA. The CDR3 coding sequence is TGCAGCGTTGCCGCGGGGGATGAGACCCAGTACTTC. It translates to CSVAAGDETQYF. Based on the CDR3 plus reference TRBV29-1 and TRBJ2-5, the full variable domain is SAVISQKPSRDICQRGTSLTIQCQVDSQVTMMFWYRQQPGQSLTLIATANQGSEATYESGFVIDKFPISRPNLTFSTLTVSNMSPEDSSIYLCSVAAGDETQYFGPGTRLLVL.

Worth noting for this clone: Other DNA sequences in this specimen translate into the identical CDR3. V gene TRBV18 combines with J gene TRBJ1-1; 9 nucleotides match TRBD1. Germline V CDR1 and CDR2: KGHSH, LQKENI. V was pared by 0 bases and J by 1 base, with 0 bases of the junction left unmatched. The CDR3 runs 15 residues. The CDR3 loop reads CASSPPGQGNTEAFF. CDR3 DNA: TGTGCCAGCTCACCACCGGGACAGGGGAACACTGAAGCTTTCTTT. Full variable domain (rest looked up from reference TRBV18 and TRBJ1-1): NAGVMQNPRHLVRRRGQEARLRCSPMKGHSHVYWYRQLPEEGLKFMVYLQKENIIDESGMPKERFSAEFPKEGPSILRIQQVVRGDSAAYFCASSPPGQGNTEAFFGQGTRLTVV.

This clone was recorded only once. CDR3 residues: CASSDQVGETQYF. In DNA, the CDR3 is TGTGCCAGTAGTGACCAGGTAGGAGAGACCCAGTACTTC. V and J are TRBV19 and TRBJ2-5; D ambiguous. V lost 5 bases, J lost 4 bases, and 11 bases lay in between. Looked up from germline, CDR1 is LNHDA and CDR2 is SQIVND (reference sequence). The CDR3 is made up of 13 amino acids.

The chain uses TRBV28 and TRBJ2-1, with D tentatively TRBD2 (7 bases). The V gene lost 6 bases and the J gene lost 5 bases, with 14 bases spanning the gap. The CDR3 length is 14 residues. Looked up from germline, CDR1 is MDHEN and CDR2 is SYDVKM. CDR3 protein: CASSNRGGNNEQFF. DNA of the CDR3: TGTGCCAGCAGCAATAGGGGGGGAAACAATGAGCAGTTCTTC.

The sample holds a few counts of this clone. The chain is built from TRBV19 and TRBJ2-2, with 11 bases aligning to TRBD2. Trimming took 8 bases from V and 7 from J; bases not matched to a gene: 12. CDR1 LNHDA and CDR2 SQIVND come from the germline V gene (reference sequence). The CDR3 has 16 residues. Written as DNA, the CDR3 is TGTGCCAGTGGAACTAGCGGGAGCCTTGTTGGCGGGGAGCTGTTTTTT. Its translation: CASGTSGSLVGGELFF.

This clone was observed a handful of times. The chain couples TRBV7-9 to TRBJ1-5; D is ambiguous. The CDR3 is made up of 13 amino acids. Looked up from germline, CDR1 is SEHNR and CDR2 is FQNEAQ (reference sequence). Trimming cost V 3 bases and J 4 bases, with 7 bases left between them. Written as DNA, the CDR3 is TGTGCCAGCAGCTTCGGCGGAAATCAGCCCCAGCATTTT. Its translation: CASSFGGNQPQHF.

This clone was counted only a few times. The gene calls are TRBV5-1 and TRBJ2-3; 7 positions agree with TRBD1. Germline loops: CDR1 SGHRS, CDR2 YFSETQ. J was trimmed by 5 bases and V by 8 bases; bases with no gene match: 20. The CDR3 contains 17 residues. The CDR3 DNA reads TGCGCCAGTAAACTTCTCGCCGGGACAGCAACTAGAGATACGCAGTATTTT. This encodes CASKLLAGTATRDTQYF.